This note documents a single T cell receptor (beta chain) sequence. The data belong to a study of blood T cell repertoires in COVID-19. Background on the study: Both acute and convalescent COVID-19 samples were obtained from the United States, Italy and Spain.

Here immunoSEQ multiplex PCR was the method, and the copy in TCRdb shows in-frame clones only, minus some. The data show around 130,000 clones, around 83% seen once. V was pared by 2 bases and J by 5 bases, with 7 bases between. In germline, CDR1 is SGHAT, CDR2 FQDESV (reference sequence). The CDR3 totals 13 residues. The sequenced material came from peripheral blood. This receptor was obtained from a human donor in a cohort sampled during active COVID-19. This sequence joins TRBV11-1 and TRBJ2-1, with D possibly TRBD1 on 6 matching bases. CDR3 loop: CASSLQGNNEQFF. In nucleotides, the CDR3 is TGTGCCAGCAGCTTACAGGGGAACAATGAGCAGTTCTTC.